A selection of T cell receptor beta chains follows, all from one sample in a study of T cell responses to AZD1222 COVID-19 vaccine. Assay: immunoSEQ multiplex PCR; the TCRdb copy retains only in-frame clones and omits some. Of approximately 100,000 clones in the sample, roughly nine tenths were seen once. Sample: peripheral blood, taken on day 0 of AZD1222 vaccination. These receptors were obtained from an adult in good health. Each CDR3 is given with its conserved first and last residue. The D gene is left open where the match is weak. Size is stated for part of the rows, as once, few or many counts, or as a class when the clone is expanded.

clone size: -
D gene: -
V gene: TRBV6-4
J gene: TRBJ2-7
CDR3 DNA: TGTGCCAGCAGTGACCATAGGGGTGGGGAGCAGTACTTC
CDR3 protein: CASSDHRGGEQYF

clone size: -
D gene: -
V gene: TRBV3-1/TRBV3-2
J gene: TRBJ2-5
CDR3 DNA: TGTGCCAGCAGCCTAACACAGGGAAGGGAGACCCAGTACTTC
CDR3 protein: CASSLTQGRETQYF

clone size: -
D gene: -
V gene: TRBV6-5
J gene: TRBJ1-2
CDR3 DNA: TGTGCCAGCACTAAGGGGACGACCTATGGCTACACCTTC
CDR3 protein: CASTKGTTYGYTF

clone size: once
D gene: -
V gene: TRBV29-1
J gene: TRBJ1-3
CDR3 DNA: TGCAGCGTTCTAGCAGGGACTGGAAACACCATATATTTT
CDR3 protein: CSVLAGTGNTIYF

clone size: -
D gene: -
V gene: TRBV11-2
J gene: TRBJ2-7
CDR3 DNA: TGTGCCAGCAGCTTATTAGGGTACGGGTACGAGCAGTACTTC
CDR3 protein: CASSLLGYGYEQYF

clone size: -
D gene: -
V gene: TRBV5-5
J gene: TRBJ2-7
CDR3 DNA: TGTGCCAGCAGCTTGCTTAGACAGTATTACGAGCAGTACTTC
CDR3 protein: CASSLLRQYYEQYF

clone size: -
D gene: -
V gene: TRBV7-6
J gene: TRBJ1-4
CDR3 DNA: TGTGCCAGCAGCTTAGCGCTCGGACAGCCAAATGAAAAACTGTTTTTT
CDR3 protein: CASSLALGQPNEKLFF

clone size: -
D gene: -
V gene: TRBV7-3
J gene: TRBJ2-7
CDR3 DNA: TGTGCCAGCAGCTCCGGAGAGGCATACCCCTACGAGCAGTACTTC
CDR3 protein: CASSSGEAYPYEQYF

clone size: -
D gene: TRBD1
V gene: TRBV5-5
J gene: TRBJ1-3
CDR3 DNA: TGTGCCAGCAGCCGAGACAGGGGCTCTGGAAACACCATATATTTT
CDR3 protein: CASSRDRGSGNTIYF

clone size: -
D gene: -
V gene: TRBV7-8
J gene: TRBJ1-5
CDR3 DNA: TGTGCCAGCGACGTGGTAGGGCAGGGGTACCAGCCCCAGCATTTT
CDR3 protein: CASDVVGQGYQPQHF

clone size: -
D gene: -
V gene: TRBV30
J gene: TRBJ1-2
CDR3 DNA: TGTGCCTGGAGGCCGGGGACCTATGGCTACACCTTC
CDR3 protein: CAWRPGTYGYTF

clone size: -
D gene: -
V gene: TRBV30
J gene: TRBJ1-2
CDR3 DNA: TGTGCCTGGAGTGTACTTCATTATGGCTACACCTTC
CDR3 protein: CAWSVLHYGYTF

clone size: -
D gene: -
V gene: TRBV7-9
J gene: TRBJ2-1
CDR3 DNA: TGTGCCAGCAGCTCCCCGCAGTCGTTTTGGGAATACAATGAGCAGTTCTTC
CDR3 protein: CASSSPQSFWEYNEQFF

clone size: once
D gene: TRBD1
V gene: TRBV2
J gene: TRBJ1-2
CDR3 DNA: TGTGCCAGCAGTAAAAGTCAGGGGGCTGGCTATGGCTACACCTTC
CDR3 protein: CASSKSQGAGYGYTF

clone size: -
D gene: TRBD1
V gene: TRBV27
J gene: TRBJ1-5
CDR3 DNA: TGTGCCAGCAGCCCAAGGGCAAACAGGGGTGATCAGCCCCAGCATTTT
CDR3 protein: CASSPRANRGDQPQHF

clone size: -
D gene: TRBD1
V gene: TRBV5-8
J gene: TRBJ2-2
CDR3 DNA: TGTGCCAGCAGCCCGCTTCCGGGACAGGCCCTCCCCGGGGAGCTGTTTTTT
CDR3 protein: CASSPLPGQALPGELFF

clone size: -
D gene: -
V gene: TRBV24-1
J gene: TRBJ1-5
CDR3 DNA: TGTGCCACCAGTAGCAATCAGCCCCAGCATTTT
CDR3 protein: CATSSNQPQHF